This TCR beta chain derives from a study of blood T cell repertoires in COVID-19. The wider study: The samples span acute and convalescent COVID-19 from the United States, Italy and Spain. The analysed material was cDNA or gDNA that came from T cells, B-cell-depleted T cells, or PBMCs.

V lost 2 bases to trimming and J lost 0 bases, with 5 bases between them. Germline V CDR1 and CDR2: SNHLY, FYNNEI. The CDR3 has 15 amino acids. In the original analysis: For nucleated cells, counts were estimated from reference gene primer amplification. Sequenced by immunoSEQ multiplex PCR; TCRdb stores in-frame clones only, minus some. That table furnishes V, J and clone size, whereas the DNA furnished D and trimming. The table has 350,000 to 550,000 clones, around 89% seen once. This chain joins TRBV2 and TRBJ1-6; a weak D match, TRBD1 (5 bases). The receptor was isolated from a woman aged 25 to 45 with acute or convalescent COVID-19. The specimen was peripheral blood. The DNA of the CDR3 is TGTGCCAGCAGTGAAAGGGGCTCCTATAATTCACCCCTCCACTTT. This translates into CASSERGSYNSPLHF.